The 8 T cell receptor beta chains below come from one sample, sequenced in a study of T cell changes during pregnancy in multiple sclerosis (dated by TCRdb to the late 2010s). Library preparation employed the immunoSEQ multiplex PCR assay. As stored in TCRdb, this immuneACCESS dataset retains in-frame rearrangements with V and J assigned. A fraction of the clones does not appear; measured against another copy, unresolved V genes explain less than half of the discrepancy, and the remainder lacks a known reason. Across this sample there are more than 45,000 clones, with 93% seen only once. The ten largest account for around 3.7% of the sample. Material: CD8+ T cells from peripheral blood mononuclear cells, obtained in the second trimester of pregnancy. The origin of the receptors is a female donor with multiple sclerosis, enrolled in a pregnancy study.

The rearrangement links TRBV9 to TRBJ2-7; unclear D gene. This CDR3 has 14 residues. V lost 0 bases and J 0 bases, leaving 7 bases between the germline ends. Germline V gene data show CDR1 as SGDLS and CDR2 as YYNGEE. CDR3 amino acids: CASSVGQNSYEQYF. The CDR3 nucleotides read TGTGCCAGCAGCGTAGGGCAGAACTCCTACGAGCAGTACTTC.

The chain has TRBV19 and TRBJ2-7, with a tentative D call TRBD1 (6 bases). Germline V CDR1 and CDR2: LNHDA, SQIVND (reference sequence). Trimming pared 3 bases from V and 2 bases from J, leaving 20 bases between. The CDR3 runs 17 residues. This CDR3 is CASSIGLRDTLAYEQYF. The CDR3 bases are TGTGCCAGTAGTATCGGACTCCGGGACACCTTAGCCTACGAGCAGTACTTC.

The V gene is TRBV10-2, the J gene TRBJ2-5, with TRBD2 matching over 13 bases. V gave up 4 bases and J gave up 2 bases; unmatched junction bases: 1. There are 15 residues in the CDR3. The germline gives CDR1 WSHSY, CDR2 SAAADI. The CDR3 region has the DNA TGCGCCAGCAGTGGGGGACTAGCGGGGCAAGAGACCCAGTACTTC. Amino acids: CASSGGLAGQETQYF.

This clone has only one observation. This sequence joins TRBV7-9 and TRBJ1-5; no clear D gene. In germline, CDR1 is SEHNR, CDR2 FQNEAQ (reference sequence). V was shortened by 5 bases and J by 6 bases, with 14 bases between the two germline ends. The CDR3 has 14 amino acids. The CDR3, as DNA: TGTGCCAGCAGCCCGCGACACGGCTCTCAGCCCCAGCATTTT. This gives the protein CASSPRHGSQPQHF.

Here the CDR3 reads CASSLGRNYGYTF. CDR3 DNA sequence: TGTGCCAGCAGCTTAGGCAGAAACTATGGCTACACCTTC. The chain has TRBV7-9 and TRBJ1-2; the D is unclear. This CDR3 comprises 13 residues. Germline-derived CDR1 and CDR2 are SEHNR and FQNEAQ (reference sequence). V lost 1 base to trimming and J lost 2 bases, with 5 bases between them.

J is TRBJ1-2 and V is TRBV7-3; D remains unclear. The V gene lost 5 bases and the J gene lost 6 bases, with 13 bases spanning the gap. This CDR3 has 13 amino acids. Germline CDR1 and CDR2: SGHTA and FQGTGA. The DNA of the CDR3 is TGTGCCAGCAGCCATGCCCTAATGGATGGCTACACCTTC. This sequence encodes CASSHALMDGYTF.

V usage is TRBV6-6 and J usage is TRBJ2-1; 7 nucleotides line up with TRBD1. Germline V lookup: CDR1 MNHNY, CDR2 SVGAGI (reference sequence). Trimming cost V 5 bases and J 0 bases; bases outside gene matches: 4. This CDR3 has 15 amino acids. Here the CDR3 DNA reads TGTGCCAGCAGTCCGACAGGGAGCTCCTACAATGAGCAGTTCTTC. It specifies CASSPTGSSYNEQFF.

The chain links TRBV4-3 to TRBJ1-2; the D gene is possibly TRBD1 (5 bases). Germline CDR1 LGHNA, CDR2 YSLEER. CDR3 length: 15 residues. The V and J ends lost 7 bases and 2 bases respectively, with 17 bases between them. In DNA, the CDR3 is TGCGCCAGCACCCCGGGCCGACAGTTAAACTATGGCTACACCTTC. It specifies CASTPGRQLNYGYTF.